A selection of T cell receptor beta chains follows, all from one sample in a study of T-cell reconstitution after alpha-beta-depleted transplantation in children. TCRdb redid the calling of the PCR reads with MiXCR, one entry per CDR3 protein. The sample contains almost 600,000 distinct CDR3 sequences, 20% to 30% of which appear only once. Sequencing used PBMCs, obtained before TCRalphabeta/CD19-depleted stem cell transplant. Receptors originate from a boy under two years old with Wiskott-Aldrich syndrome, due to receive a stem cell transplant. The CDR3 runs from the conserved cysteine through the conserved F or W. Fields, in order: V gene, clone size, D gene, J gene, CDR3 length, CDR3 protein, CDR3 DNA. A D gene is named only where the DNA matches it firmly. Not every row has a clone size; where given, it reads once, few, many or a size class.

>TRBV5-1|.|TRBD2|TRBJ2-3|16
CASSSIASGGTDTQYF
TGCGCCAGCAGCTCGATTGCTAGCGGGGGCACAGATACGCAGTATTTT
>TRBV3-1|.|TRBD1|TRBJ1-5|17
CTFCLLTGEGGNQPQHF
TGTACCTTCTGTCTTCTGACAGGGGAGGGGGGCAATCAGCCCCAGCATTTT
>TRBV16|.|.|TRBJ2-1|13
CASSRGGDREQFF
TGTGCCAGCAGTCGCGGAGGGGATAGGGAGCAGTTCTTC
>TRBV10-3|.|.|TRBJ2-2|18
CAISESGSQGPITGELFF
TGTGCCATCAGTGAGTCGGGGTCCCAGGGCCCAATCACCGGGGAGCTGTTTTTT
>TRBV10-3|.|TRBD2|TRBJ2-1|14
CAISGTSGSSEQFF
TGTGCCATCAGTGGGACTAGCGGGAGTAGTGAGCAGTTCTTC
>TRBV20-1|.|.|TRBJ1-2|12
CSARSHNRGYTF
TGCAGTGCTAGAAGCCATAATCGGGGCTACACCTTC
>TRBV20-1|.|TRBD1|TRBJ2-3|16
CSASDTGASSTDTQYF
TGCAGTGCTAGTGATACAGGGGCCTCTAGCACAGATACGCAGTATTTT
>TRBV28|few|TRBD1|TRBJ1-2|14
CASTSGTGDYGYTF
TGTGCCAGCACCTCCGGGACAGGGGACTATGGCTACACCTTC
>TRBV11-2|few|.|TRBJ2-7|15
CASSLIGPYSYEQYF
TGTGCCAGCAGCTTAATCGGGCCCTACTCCTACGAGCAGTACTTC
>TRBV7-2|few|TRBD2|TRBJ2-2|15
CASSLASREAGELFF
TGTGCCAGCAGCTTAGCAAGTCGGGAGGCCGGGGAGCTGTTTTTT
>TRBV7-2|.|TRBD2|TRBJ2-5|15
CASSPLAGGPGTQYF
TGTGCCAGCAGCCCTCTAGCGGGAGGGCCGGGGACCCAGTACTTC
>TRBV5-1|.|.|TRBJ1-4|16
CASSLAATAINEKLFF
TGCGCCAGCAGCTTGGCAGCGACAGCGATTAATGAAAAACTGTTTTTT
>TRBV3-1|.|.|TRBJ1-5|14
CASSQGPGNQPQHF
TGTGCCAGCAGTCAGGGACCTGGCAATCAGCCCCAGCATTTT
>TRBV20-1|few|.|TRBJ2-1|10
CSAWGNEQFF
TGCAGTGCTTGGGGGAATGAGCAGTTCTTC
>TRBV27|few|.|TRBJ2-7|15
CASSLVREKGNEQYF
TGTGCCAGCAGTTTGGTACGGGAGAAGGGGAATGAGCAGTACTTC
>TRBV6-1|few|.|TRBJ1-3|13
CASSEMGGNTIYF
TGTGCCAGCAGTGAAATGGGCGGTAACACCATATATTTT
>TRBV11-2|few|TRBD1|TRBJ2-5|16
CASSLSTGGLPETQYF
TGTGCCAGCAGCCTTTCGACAGGGGGCTTGCCAGAGACCCAGTACTTC
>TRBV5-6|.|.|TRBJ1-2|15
CASSLVIVGNYGYTF
TGTGCCAGCAGCTTGGTGATCGTTGGTAACTATGGCTACACCTTC
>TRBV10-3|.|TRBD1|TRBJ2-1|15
CAISAPGQGASEQFF
TGTGCCATCAGTGCACCGGGACAGGGGGCCTCTGAGCAGTTCTTC
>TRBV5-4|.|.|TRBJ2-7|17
CASSLYLGLTEGYEQYF
TGTGCCAGCAGCTTGTATTTGGGTCTCACAGAAGGCTACGAGCAGTACTTC
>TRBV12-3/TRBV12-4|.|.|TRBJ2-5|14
CASSLAGIAETQYF
TGTGCCAGCAGTTTAGCGGGAATCGCAGAGACCCAGTACTTC
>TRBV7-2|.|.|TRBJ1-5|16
CASSLLGRAGNQPQHF
TGTGCCAGCAGCTTATTGGGCAGGGCGGGCAATCAGCCCCAGCATTTT
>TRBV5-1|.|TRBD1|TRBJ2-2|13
CASSTDRSGELFF
TGCGCCAGCAGCACGGACAGGTCTGGGGAGCTGTTTTTT
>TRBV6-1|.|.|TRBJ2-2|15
CASSLGRGNAGELFF
TGTGCCAGCAGCCTTGGCAGGGGAAACGCCGGGGAGCTGTTTTTT
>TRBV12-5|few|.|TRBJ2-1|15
CASGLLAASYNEQFF
TGTGCTAGTGGTTTGTTAGCTGCCTCCTACAATGAGCAGTTCTTC
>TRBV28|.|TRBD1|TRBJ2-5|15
CASSLGQLSGETQYF
TGTGCCAGCAGCCTGGGACAGCTCAGTGGGGAGACCCAGTACTTC
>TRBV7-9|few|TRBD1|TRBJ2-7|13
CASSKGQDYEQYF
TGTGCCAGCAGCAAAGGACAGGACTACGAGCAGTACTTC
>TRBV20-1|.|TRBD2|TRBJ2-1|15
CSAPSASGRFNEQFF
TGCAGTGCTCCTAGCGCTAGCGGGAGATTCAATGAGCAGTTCTTC